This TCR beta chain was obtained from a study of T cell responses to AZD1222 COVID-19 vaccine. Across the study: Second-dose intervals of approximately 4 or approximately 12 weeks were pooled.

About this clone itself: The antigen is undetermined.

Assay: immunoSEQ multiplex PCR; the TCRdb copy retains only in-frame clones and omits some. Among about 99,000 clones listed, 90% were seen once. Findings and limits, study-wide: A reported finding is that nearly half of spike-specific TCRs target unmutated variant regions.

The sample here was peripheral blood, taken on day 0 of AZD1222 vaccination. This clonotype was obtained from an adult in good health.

CDR3 amino acids: CASSIFGQFF. The CDR3 bases are TGTGCCAGCTCCATATTCGGGCAGTTCTTC. The J gene is TRBJ2-1, the V gene TRBV2, with no clear D. Germline CDR1 SNHLY, CDR2 FYNNEI. The CDR3 is 10 residues long. V gave up 8 bases and J gave up 12 bases, with 11 bases separating them.